This T cell receptor (beta chain) appears in the sequencing data of a study of OX40 agonist ivuxolimab in advanced cancers. In the study overall: Dose-escalation patients had hepatocellular carcinoma, melanoma, renal cell or head and neck cancer.

Study outcomes and limitations: At 0.1 to 3.0 mg/kg and by week 6, clonal expansion occurred in CD4+ and CD8+ blood T cells.

A note on this clone: Its antigen is unknown.

Patients with a history of autoimmune disease or on systemic immunosuppression were excluded. CDR3 length: 13 residues. Germline assignment: CDR1 ENHRY and CDR2 SYGVKD. Trimming cost V 3 bases and J 10 bases; bases outside gene matches: 4. Assay: immunoSEQ multiplex PCR; the TCRdb copy retains only in-frame clones and omits some. This table has approximately 68,000 clones, more than 85% appearing once. The rearrangement links TRBV10-3 to TRBJ2-1; TRBD1 aligns across 9 bases. The clonotype originates from an adult with an advanced solid tumor such as melanoma, head and neck, liver or kidney cancer. Sequenced material: CD4+ or CD8+ T cells sorted from blood, taken in a trial of the OX40 agonist ivuxolimab. CDR3 region: CAISDGQGYEQFF. The DNA for the CDR3 is TGTGCCATCAGTGATGGACAGGGGTACGAGCAGTTCTTC.